Below, 20 T cell receptor beta chains from the same sample are listed, as sequenced in a study of human T cells and chemical hapten exposure. TCRdb re-called the RACE reads with MiXCR, one entry per CDR3 protein. The sample has just under 65,000 distinct CDR3 sequences; 11% are singletons. Time point noted: patch test 3, about 24 weeks after DPC sensitization. Treatment: therapeutic diphenylcyclopropenone sensitization with weekly scalp DPC. Source: whole blood, taken in connection with sensitization to the hapten diphenylcyclopropenone (DPC). These receptors all stem from a woman aged 25-40 years with alopecia areata. Some clones in this sample may be carry-over from other donors' samples.

The CDR3 reads CASSLTGEFEAFF. The CDR3 bases are TGTGCCAGCAGCTTAACGGGAGAGTTCGAAGCTTTCTTT. This chain links TRBV7-3 with TRBJ1-1, with D uncertain. Trimming took 0 bases from V and 8 from J, leaving 10 bases between them. Looked up from germline, CDR1 is SGHTA and CDR2 is FQGTGA. This CDR3 contains 13 residues.

This chain joins TRBV4-2 and TRBJ2-1, with 11 positions matching TRBD2. CDR1 LGHNA and CDR2 YNFKEQ come from the germline V gene. Germline trimming cut 4 bases from V and 5 bases from J; bases unmatched to any gene: 13. The CDR3 extends over 18 amino acids. In DNA form, the CDR3 reads TGTGCCAGCAGCCTTGAGGGGCTGGGACTAGCGGTTAACAATGAGCAGTTCTTC. Its translation is CASSLEGLGLAVNNEQFF.

This clonotype has only a few counts. The rearrangement joins TRBV4-1 to TRBJ1-5; D gene unclear. Trimming pared 2 bases from V and 4 bases from J, leaving 12 bases between. Germline CDR1 and CDR2: MGHRA and YSYEKL. CDR3 length: 15 amino acids. This chain's CDR3 is CASSQLGLGNQPQHF. CDR3 nucleotide sequence: TGCGCCAGCAGCCAATTGGGGTTGGGTAATCAGCCCCAGCATTTT.

The CDR3, as DNA: TGTGCCAGTAATCGGGGCACAGATACGCAGTATTTT. It codes for CASNRGTDTQYF. The gene calls are TRBV19 and TRBJ2-3; D gene uncertain. The CDR3 spans 12 residues. V lost 7 bases and J lost 1, with 6 bases in between. The germline gives CDR1 LNHDA, CDR2 SQIVND (reference sequence).

This clonotype has ten or more counts. The CDR3 coding sequence is TGCGCCAGCAGCTCATCGGGACCGGCTGGAAACACCATATATTTT. Its protein is CASSSSGPAGNTIYF. The rearrangement joins TRBV5-1 to TRBJ1-3; weak D call: TRBD1 (5 bases). Germline assignment: CDR1 SGHRS and CDR2 YFSETQ. CDR3 length: 15 amino acids. The V end was cut by 3 bases, the J end by 2 bases, with 12 bases between.

This clonotype has a handful of counts. The chain joins TRBV4-3 to TRBJ1-2, with no clear D. This CDR3 has 15 residues. The V gene's germline CDR1 is LGHNA and CDR2 YSLEER. Trimming removed 4 bases from V and 8 bases from J, with 20 bases in between. The CDR3 protein is CASSPTPGSLGGYTF. The CDR3 DNA follows: TGCGCCAGCAGCCCCACGCCCGGGTCCCTAGGGGGCTACACCTTC.

DNA of the CDR3: TGTGCCAGCAGTTCAGGACAGGGAAATTCACCCCTCCACTTT. Translation: CASSSGQGNSPLHF. The chain carries TRBV28 and TRBJ1-6, with 8 bases aligning to TRBD1. J gave up 7 bases and V 4 bases, and 3 bases lay outside the gene matches. The CDR3 totals 14 residues. The germline V gene has CDR1 MDHEN and CDR2 SYDVKM.

Only a few counts were recorded for this clonotype. The chain employs TRBV6-1 and TRBJ1-3, with D uncertain. The germline V and J ends were trimmed by 8 bases and 1 base, with 18 bases remaining between them. This CDR3 comprises 16 residues. Germline V gene data show CDR1 as MNHNS and CDR2 as SASEGT. In DNA form, the CDR3 reads TGTGCCAGCGACCCCGGTTCAACGTGGTCTGGAAACACCATATATTTT. This gives the protein CASDPGSTWSGNTIYF.

The table lists this clonotype with a few counts. The chain couples TRBV30 to TRBJ1-1, with D unclear. The germline V gene has CDR1 GTSNPN and CDR2 SVGIG (reference sequence). Trimming shortened V by 4 bases and J by 1 base, and 7 bases separated the two germline ends. There are 12 residues in the CDR3. In nucleotides, the CDR3 is TGTGCCTGGATAGGGCAGAACACTGAAGCTTTCTTT. Its protein is CAWIGQNTEAFF.

This clonotype was found many times. The chain couples TRBV5-5 to TRBJ1-2; no reliable D call. This CDR3 has 15 amino acids. V shed 4 bases and J shed 4 bases, with 17 bases lying between them. Germline V lookup: CDR1 SGHKS, CDR2 YYEKEE (reference sequence). The CDR3: CASSPKEDRFYGYTF. Written as DNA, the CDR3 is TGTGCCAGCAGCCCGAAGGAAGATCGGTTCTATGGCTACACCTTC.

This clonotype was seen a handful of times. This chain uses TRBV7-4 with TRBJ2-3; D call uncertain. The CDR3 is 20 residues long. The V and J ends lost 5 bases and 0 bases respectively, with 27 bases between them. Germline V gene data show CDR1 as SGHVT and CDR2 as SQSDAQ. CDR3: CASSLKPGQKLRDSTDTQYF. CDR3 nucleotide sequence: TGTGCCAGCAGCCTTAAACCGGGCCAAAAATTAAGAGATAGCACAGATACGCAGTATTTT.

This chain joins TRBV20-1 and TRBJ2-7, with TRBD1 matching 9 bases. Per germline, CDR1 DFQATT and CDR2 SNEGSKA (reference sequence). V was pared by 2 bases and J by 2 bases, with 4 bases of the junction left unmatched. CDR3 size: 14 residues. For the CDR3, the DNA is TGCAGTGCTAGAAACTGGGACAGGGCCTACGAGCAGTACTTC. Protein sequence: CSARNWDRAYEQYF.

At least ten counts were recorded for this clonotype. The rearrangement joins TRBV7-9 to TRBJ1-1; no clear D. Trimming removed 0 bases at V and 5 bases at J, with 7 bases between. Germline V lookup: CDR1 SEHNR, CDR2 FQNEAQ (reference sequence). The CDR3 consists of 13 residues. CDR3: CASSLATETEAFF. CDR3 DNA sequence: TGTGCCAGCAGCTTAGCCACCGAGACTGAAGCTTTCTTT.

This clonotype has a handful of counts. A junction boundary mismatches the germline segment, possibly from a read error. The gene calls are TRBV18 and TRBJ1-6; perhaps TRBD1 as D (6 bases). CDR1 and CDR2 from the germline V gene are KGHSH and LQKENI. CDR3 length equals 14 residues. CDR3 region: CASSPLTGNSPLHF. Here the CDR3 DNA reads TGTGCCAGCTCGCCACTTACAGGGAATTCACCCCTCCACTTT.

In regard to this clonotype: Compared with germline, one end of the junction differs, possibly owing to a read error. The chain carries TRBV7-7 and TRBJ1-1, with a weak D call TRBD1 (5 bases). The CDR3 has 14 residues. Germline-derived CDR1 and CDR2 are SSHAT and FNYEAQ (reference sequence). The CDR3 nucleotides are TGTGCTAGCAGCCCGTGGGACGGTAACACTGAAGCTTTCTTT. Encoded protein: CASSPWDGNTEAFF.

This clonotype was seen repeatedly, ten times or more. The chain carries TRBV12-5 and TRBJ2-5; 10 bases map to TRBD2. The CDR3 is 15 amino acids. With 6 bases clipped from V and 7 bases from J, the junction kept 11 bases outside the gene matches. Germline V CDR1 and CDR2: LGHNT, FRNRAP. CDR3 region: CASGRQREGLATQYF. CDR3 in DNA: TGTGCTAGTGGCCGGCAGCGGGAGGGCCTGGCGACCCAGTACTTC.

This clonotype has only a few counts. This CDR3 reads CASSLDRAQETQYF. For the CDR3, the DNA is TGTGCCAGCAGCCTGGACAGGGCTCAAGAGACCCAGTACTTC. The chain couples TRBV11-3 to TRBJ2-5; 8 positions agree with TRBD1. The CDR3 spans 14 residues. The ends lost 5 bases at V and 2 bases at J; junction bases unmatched: 4. CDR1 is SGHNT and CDR2 is YENEEA in the germline V gene. The full variable domain, completed using reference TRBV11-3 and TRBJ2-5, is EAGVVQSPRYKIIEKKQPVAFWCNPISGHNTLYWYLQNLGQGPELLIRYENEEAVDDSQLPKDRFSAERLKGVDSTLKIQPAELGDSAVYLCASSLDRAQETQYFGPGTRLLVL.

V and J are TRBV18 and TRBJ1-1; D might be TRBD1 (6 bases). Germline-derived CDR1 and CDR2 are KGHSH and LQKENI. Deletions cut 2 bases from V and 3 bases from J, with 13 bases between. This CDR3 contains 15 residues. Here the CDR3 DNA reads TGTGCCAGCTCACCAACCCAGGGGCTGGACACTGAAGCTTTCTTT. It specifies CASSPTQGLDTEAFF.

This clonotype was counted many times. CDR3 residues: CASSFSSSYEQYF. The CDR3 DNA sequence: TGTGCCAGCAGTTTTTCTAGCTCCTACGAGCAGTACTTC. The genes are TRBV28 and TRBJ2-7; D is uncertain. The length of the CDR3 is 13 residues. From germline, CDR1 is MDHEN and CDR2 SYDVKM. V was clipped by 3 bases and J by 0 bases, with 6 bases between them.

This chain uses TRBV2 with TRBJ2-2; TRBD1 is a possible D gene (5 bases). Germline-derived CDR1 and CDR2 are SNHLY and FYNNEI. The length of the CDR3 is 16 residues. V lost 5 bases to trimming and J lost 4 bases, with 17 bases between them. CDR3 protein: CASSTQGPKATGELFF. The CDR3 DNA sequence: TGTGCCAGCAGTACCCAGGGCCCAAAAGCCACCGGGGAGCTGTTTTTT.